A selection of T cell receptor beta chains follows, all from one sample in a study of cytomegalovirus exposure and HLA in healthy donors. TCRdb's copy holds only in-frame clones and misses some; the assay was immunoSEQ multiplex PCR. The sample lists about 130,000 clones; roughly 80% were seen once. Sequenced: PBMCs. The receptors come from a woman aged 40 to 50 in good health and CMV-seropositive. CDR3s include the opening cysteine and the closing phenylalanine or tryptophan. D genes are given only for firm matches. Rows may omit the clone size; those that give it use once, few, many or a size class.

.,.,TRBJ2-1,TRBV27,TGTGCCAGCAGTTTATCCACAGGGGAGGACAATGAGCAGTTCTTC,CASSLSTGEDNEQFF
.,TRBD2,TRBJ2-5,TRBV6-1,TGTGCCAGCAGTGAACAATTTAGCGGGAGGGCCGCGTGGGAGACCCAGTACTTC,CASSEQFSGRAAWETQYF
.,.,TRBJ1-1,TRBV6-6,TGTGCCAGTTATAGAGGTAGTGGTGAAGCTTTCTTT,CASYRGSGEAFF
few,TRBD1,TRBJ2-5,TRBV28,TGTGCCAGCAGCTCGGGACAGCAAGAGACCCAGTACTTC,CASSSGQQETQYF
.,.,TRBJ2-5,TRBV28,TGTGCCAGCACTAAAAGACAGATGAGGTACCAAGAGACCCAGTACTTC,CASTKRQMRYQETQYF
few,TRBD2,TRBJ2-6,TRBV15,TGTGCCACCAGCAGAGTCTTGAGCGGGAGGGCTCCCGGGGCCAACGTCCTGACTTTC,CATSRVLSGRAPGANVLTF
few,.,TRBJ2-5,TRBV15,TGTGCCACCAGCAGAGAGCCAGCGGGAGAGACCCAGTACTTC,CATSREPAGETQYF
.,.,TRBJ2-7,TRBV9,TGTGCCAGCAGCGTAGAGGGCCGAGGGGAGCAGTACTTC,CASSVEGRGEQYF
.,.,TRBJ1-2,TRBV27,TGTGCCAGCAGTTTAAAGGGGTCCTATGGCTACACCTTC,CASSLKGSYGYTF
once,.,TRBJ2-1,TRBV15,TGTGCCACCAGGCGGATCGACGCGACCTACAATGAGCAGTTCTTC,CATRRIDATYNEQFF
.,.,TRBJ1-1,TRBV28,TGTGCCAGCAGTTTACCCTACGGGGAATCTGAAGCTTTCTTT,CASSLPYGESEAFF
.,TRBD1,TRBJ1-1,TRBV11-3,TGTGCCAGCAGCTCCAGGGGGGACAGCCTCTACTTT,CASSSRGDSLYF
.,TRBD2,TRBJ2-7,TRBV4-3,TGCGCCAGCAGTAGAACTAGCGGAGACTCCTACGAGCAGTACTTC,CASSRTSGDSYEQYF
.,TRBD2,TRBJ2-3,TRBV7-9,TGTGCCAGCACTCAAAGGACGGCGGGAGTGGTAGATACGCAGTATTTT,CASTQRTAGVVDTQYF
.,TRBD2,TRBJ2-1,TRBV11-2,TGTGCCAGCAGCTTAGATGGGTTTTGGGGGGAGGGCCGAGATGAGCAGTTCTTC,CASSLDGFWGEGRDEQFF
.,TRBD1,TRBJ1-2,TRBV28,TGTGCCAGCAGTCCCGCAGGGGGCAGAGACTATGGCTACACCTTC,CASSPAGGRDYGYTF
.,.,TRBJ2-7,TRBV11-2,TGTGCCAGCAGTTCGATAAGCGGGCTAAGCTCCTACGAGCAGTACTTC,CASSSISGLSSYEQYF